This paragraph covers one TCR beta chain sequence. This sample stems from a study of cytomegalovirus exposure and HLA in healthy donors. In the PCR, 60 Vbeta and 13 Jbeta primers were used. The repertoire was sequenced with immunoSEQ multiplex PCR; TCRdb's copy has only in-frame clones and lacks some. The sample includes 100,000 to 150,000 clones, around four fifths seen only once; the top ten take 2% to 2.5%. CDR3 length equals 13 residues. Per germline, CDR1 MDHEN and CDR2 SYDVKM. Trimming cost V 3 bases and J 8 bases, with 12 bases left between them. The origin of this receptor is a woman aged 40 to 50 in good health and CMV-seropositive. The rearrangement uses TRBV28 and TRBJ2-3, with D tentatively TRBD2 (5 bases). The sequenced sample consisted of PBMCs. The CDR3 DNA sequence: TGTGCCAGCAGTTTCTCCGTAGGAGGTACGCAGTATTTT. It translates to CASSFSVGGTQYF.